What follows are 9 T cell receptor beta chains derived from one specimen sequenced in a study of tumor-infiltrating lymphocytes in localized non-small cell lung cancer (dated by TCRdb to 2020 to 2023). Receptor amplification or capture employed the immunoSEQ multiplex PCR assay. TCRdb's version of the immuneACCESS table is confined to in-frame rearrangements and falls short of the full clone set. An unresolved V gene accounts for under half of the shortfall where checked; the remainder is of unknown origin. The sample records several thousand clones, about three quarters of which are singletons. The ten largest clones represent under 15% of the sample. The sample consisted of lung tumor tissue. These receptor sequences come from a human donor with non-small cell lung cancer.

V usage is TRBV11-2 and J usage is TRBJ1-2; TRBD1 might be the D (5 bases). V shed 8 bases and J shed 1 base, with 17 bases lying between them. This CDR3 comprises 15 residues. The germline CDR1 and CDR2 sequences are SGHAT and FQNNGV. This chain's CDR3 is CASRSTEKNNYGYTF. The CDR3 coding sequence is TGTGCCAGCCGATCGACAGAGAAAAATAACTATGGCTACACCTTC.

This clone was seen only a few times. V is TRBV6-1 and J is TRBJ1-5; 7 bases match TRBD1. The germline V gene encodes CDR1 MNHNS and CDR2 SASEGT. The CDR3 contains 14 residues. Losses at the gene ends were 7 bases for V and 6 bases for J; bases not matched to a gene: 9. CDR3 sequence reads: CASTPGTVGQPQHF. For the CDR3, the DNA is TGTGCCAGCACCCCCGGGACAGTAGGTCAGCCCCAGCATTTT.

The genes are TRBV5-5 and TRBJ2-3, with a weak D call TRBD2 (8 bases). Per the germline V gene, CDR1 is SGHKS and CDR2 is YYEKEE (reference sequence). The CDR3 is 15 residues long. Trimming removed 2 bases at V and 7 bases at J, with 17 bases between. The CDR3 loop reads CASSLPGGGQNTQYF. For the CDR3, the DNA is TGTGCCAGCAGCTTACCGGGAGGGGGACAGAATACGCAGTATTTT.

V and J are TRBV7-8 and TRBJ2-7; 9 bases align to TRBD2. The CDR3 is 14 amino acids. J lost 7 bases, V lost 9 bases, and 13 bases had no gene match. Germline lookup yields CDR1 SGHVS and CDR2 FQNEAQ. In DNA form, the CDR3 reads TGTGCCAGTACCACCGGGACTAGCAGTTGGGAGCAGTACTTC. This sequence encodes CASTTGTSSWEQYF.

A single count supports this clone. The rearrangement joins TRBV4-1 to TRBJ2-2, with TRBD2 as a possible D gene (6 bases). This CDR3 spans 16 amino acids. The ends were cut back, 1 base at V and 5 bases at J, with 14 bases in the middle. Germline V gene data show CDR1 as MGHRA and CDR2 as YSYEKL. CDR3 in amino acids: CASSQVAGPRTGELFF. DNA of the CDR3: TGCGCCAGCAGCCAAGTGGCGGGGCCAAGGACCGGGGAGCTGTTTTTT.

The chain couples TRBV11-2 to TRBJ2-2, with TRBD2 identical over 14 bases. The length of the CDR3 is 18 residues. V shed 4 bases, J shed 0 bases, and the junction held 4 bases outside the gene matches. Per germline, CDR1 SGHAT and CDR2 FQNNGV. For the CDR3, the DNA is TGTGCCAGCAGCTCCCGGACTAGCGGGGGGACGAACACCGGGGAGCTGTTTTTT. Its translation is CASSSRTSGGTNTGELFF.

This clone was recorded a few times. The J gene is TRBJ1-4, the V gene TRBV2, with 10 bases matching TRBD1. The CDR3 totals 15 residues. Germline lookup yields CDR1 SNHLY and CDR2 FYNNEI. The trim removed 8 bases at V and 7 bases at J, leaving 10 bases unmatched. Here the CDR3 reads CASLRDRGGGEKLFF. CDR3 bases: TGTGCCAGCCTCCGGGACAGGGGAGGGGGTGAAAAACTGTTTTTT.

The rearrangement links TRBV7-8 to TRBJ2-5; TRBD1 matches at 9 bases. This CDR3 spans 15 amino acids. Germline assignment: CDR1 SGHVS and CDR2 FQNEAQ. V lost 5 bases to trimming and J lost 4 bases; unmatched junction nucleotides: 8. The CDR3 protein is CASSIRTGGGETQYF. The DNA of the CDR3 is TGTGCCAGCAGCATCCGAACAGGGGGCGGAGAGACCCAGTACTTC.

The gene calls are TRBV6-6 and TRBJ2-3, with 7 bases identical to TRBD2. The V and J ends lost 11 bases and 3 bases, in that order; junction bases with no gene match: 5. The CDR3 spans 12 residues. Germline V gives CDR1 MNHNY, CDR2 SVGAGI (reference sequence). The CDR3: CAGGGGTDTQYF. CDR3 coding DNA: TGTGCCGGGGGGGGAGGGACAGATACGCAGTATTTT.